This T cell receptor (beta chain) was retrieved from a study of cytomegalovirus exposure and HLA in healthy donors (dated by TCRdb to 2016 to 2017). Study-wide context: An earlier analysis of approximately 600 of the donors reported more than 250 Gb of sequence data and 117 million unique TCR beta sequences from around 200 million T cells. To study patterns of TCR occurrence, a later analysis re-analyzed previously published TCR beta repertoires from 666 donors and added high-resolution HLA genotyping. Of the 300 to 450 genotyped donors, less than 90% were placed in the genetic ancestry cluster associated with self-reported Caucasian donors. The aim of the study was to test whether cataloging public T cell receptors could identify signatures of past pathogen exposure. Every discovery cohort repertoire had been produced on one sequencing platform. Donor age, sex, ethnicity and CMV serostatus were compiled alongside the repertoire data. The T cell repertoires of several hundred subjects were profiled by immunosequencing and related to cytomegalovirus serostatus. In an earlier analysis of roughly 600 of the donors, high-throughput TCR beta sequencing was used to judge whether each TCR beta V gene segment behaved as functional or pseudogenic. Class I and class II HLA loci were covered by the typing at four-digit resolution. Approximately 330 gigabases of sequencing data and roughly 81 million unique TCR sequences made up an early release that covered fewer than 650 HLA-typed donors. The study combined high-throughput TCR immunosequencing, statistical association of individual TCRs with disease status, and machine learning to predict cytomegalovirus infection status. Along with the approximately 650-subject first cohort, a separate validation cohort of some 130 different subjects was used. The later analysis used no new phenotypic data to find candidate immune exposures, relying instead on TCR beta sequences and their occurrence across donors. A few DR-DQ haplotypes were handled as single units for association and clustering because linkage in the cohort was strong. Typing coverage differed by locus: A, B, C, DRB1 and DQB1 were typed in roughly 629-640 donors, DQA1 in 522, DPA1 in 606, and DPB1 in 450 to 490. A later genetic analysis took genome-wide SNP genotypes for about 65% of the 666 donors and used that subset as a discovery cohort. Among about 400 genotyped donors of the cohort, an average of roughly 230,000 unique TCR beta nucleotide sequences was sequenced per donor, of which 15% to 20% were non-productive.

As to this clone: Its antigen target is currently unknown. Per-nucleotide qualities are absent, and no much larger clonotype sits a single base away.

For this chain, trimming is 3 bases at the V end and 7 bases at the J end, and the number of junction bases without a gene match is 9. From the cysteine through the phenylalanine, the CDR3 covers 14 amino acids. The entry retains the CDR3 DNA only, 42 bases that are in frame from base 1. In the germline V gene, CDR1 corresponds to SGDLS and CDR2 to YYNGEE. In total, roughly 670 healthy bone marrow donors made up the cohort. At the time of sampling, every cohort member was nominally healthy, though immune exposures that went unrecorded were likely present. The donor tested CMV seronegative and was one of the 352 seronegative cohort members. Every donor gave a peripheral blood sample, and the peripheral blood mononuclear cells from that sample were used for TCR beta sequencing. The Qiagen DNeasy Blood Extraction Kit was used to extract genomic DNA from the blood cell samples. Library preparation was by the immunoSEQ multiplex PCR assay. For the multiplex PCR, a mixture combining 60 forward primers for TCR Vbeta segments and 13 reverse primers for TCR Jbeta segments was used. The CDR3 region of rearranged TCR beta genes was amplified from genomic DNA by a multiplex PCR assay. Amplified TCR beta libraries were sequenced as 87-base-pair reads on the Illumina HiSeq System. For the original study's pipeline: In a later analysis, tens of millions of unique TCR beta chains were counted across the 650 to 700 repertoires, and roughly 11 million of these chains were shared by at least two donors. Raw reads were error-corrected and collapsed into unique sequences by a nearest-neighbor algorithm in which closely related sequences were merged to remove PCR and sequencing errors. To assign V, D and J gene segments, CDR3 sequences were aligned to IMGT reference sequences. For a sequence to be retained, a match of at least six nucleotides was required to both a V gene segment and a J gene segment. Rearrangements were classified as productive when the CDR3 lacked stop codons and remained in frame with V and J, and all other rearrangements were classified as non-productive. Following IMGT convention, CDR3 was defined as the stretch from the second conserved V-encoded cysteine up to the conserved J-encoded phenylalanine. In an earlier analysis of 587 of the donors, sequences lacking an unambiguous match to a single V gene segment were excluded. An earlier analysis of some 500 of the donors classified V segments as functional when productive rearrangements were above 56.7% and as segregating when the standard deviation between donors was above 5%. A statistical classification framework was built for diagnosing cytomegalovirus status from the catalog of TCR beta chain sequences. V and J gene assignment, in a later analysis, came from comparing TCR nucleotide sequences with IMGT/GENE-DB human TR gene sequences. The TCRdist pipeline was used in a later analysis to assign CDR3 sequences and most-parsimonious VDJ recombination scenarios. In a later analysis, every TCR beta chain was defined by the combination of its CDR3 amino acid sequence and its V-gene family, and reads without a unique V-gene family were dropped. In a later analysis, fewer than 650 highly shared, low-generation-probability nucleotide sequences were removed to address suspected cross-contamination and a sequencing artifact. For each public chain, a later analysis derived a clonal expansion index from normalized ranks of inferred template counts within each repertoire. Generation probabilities in a later analysis came from a VDJ recombination model fitted to out-of-frame rearrangements, and those results were checked against IGoR. In a later analysis, hypergeometric tests were used to score TCR-TCR, TCR-HLA and TCR-CMV co-occurrence, with a repertoire-size bias correction applied to TCR pairs. False discovery rates were estimated in a later analysis by permuting HLA or CMV assignments 20 times. In a later analysis, co-occurring TCRs were grouped with DBSCAN, and TCRdist sequence similarity was added when clustering was performed within HLA-allele-positive subsets. For co-occurrence clustering, repertoires with fewer than 30,000 or more than 120,000 public chains were excluded, along with five or six repertoires with anomalous nucleotide sharing. The source is immuneACCESS, and TCRdb retained only in-frame sequences with V and J called. Part of the clones is not carried over; for the studies checked, unresolved V genes explain less than half of this, and the remainder is unexplained. D and trimming were read from the DNA, whereas the V and J calls and clone size are those reported in that table. The sample profile shows about 140,000 clones; about 78% of them were found once. Jointly, the top ten make up approximately 2.8% of the sample.

What the study reported, not specific to this receptor: A later analysis found that most CMV-associated TCR beta chains appeared HLA-restricted, with HLA associations seemingly driven largely by CMV exposure. In this cohort, only TCR beta chains were sequenced, and detectable features were limited by the absence of alpha or paired-chain data. In a later analysis, HLA-associated TCR beta chains showed more clonal expansion and lower generation probabilities than non-associated chains that were equally common. Over 15 rarely observed V segments, including chromosome 9 orphons, were excluded from the earlier analysis of some 590 of the donors because counts were too low. According to a later analysis, parvovirus B19, influenza, CMV and Epstein-Barr virus appeared linked to several top co-occurrence clusters. In a later analysis, the rate of TCR association differed among HLA loci, with DRB1 alleles having the most associated TCRs and HLA-C alleles having the fewest. Linkage disequilibrium might explain the correlated functional status among segregating V segments, but an unknown experimental factor could not be ruled out. Some IMGT-functional V segments, including TRBV6-2 and TRBV6-3, could not be distinguished by the 87-base-pair reads and were therefore excluded. In the study, some 160 TCR beta chains were listed as associated with cytomegalovirus. According to a later genetic analysis, donors in an Asian-associated ancestry cluster had fewer N-insertions in productive TCRs than the roughly 700-donor mean. When HLA alleles, especially DR and DQ, strongly co-occurred, attributing TCR associations to individual alleles was difficult. In a later analysis, around 17,000 TCR beta sequences were associated with specific HLA alleles at a false discovery rate of 0.05. A cluster of highly shared sequence variants was judged likely to be a technical artifact of the sequencing pipeline. The only immune exposure information available for the cohort was CMV serostatus. Most TCR sequences were seen in very few donors, while some public TCRs were found in many individuals. Roughly uniform sequencing depth across donors was assumed in presence/absence analyses, although this assumption may not hold. A further reported finding was that TCR beta sequences accurately predicted the HLA-A and HLA-B alleles for most subjects in the first cohort. The authors suggested that the approach could potentially be extended to other disease states and immunological phenotypes. In vitro tests confirmed that a few of the cytomegalovirus-associated TCR beta chains recognize cytomegalovirus antigens. The classifier was reported to diagnose cytomegalovirus status with high specificity and sensitivity in both the original and validation cohorts. An earlier analysis of 450 to 750 of the donors showed that most TCR beta V segments appeared in productive rearrangements either about 90% or about 30% of the time, which broadly matched IMGT annotations. Because some donors lacked HLA typing at each locus, the association tests relied only on the typed subset. A later genetic analysis associated a missense DCLRE1C variant with V-gene and J-gene trimming of TCR beta chains, and an independent cohort replicated the association.

This receptor was taken from a male donor in good health and CMV-seronegative. This chain is built from TRBV9 and TRBJ1-1; TRBD1 matches 7 bases in the middle. The sample comprised PBMCs. In nucleotides, the sequence is TGTGCCAGCAGCGCGACAGGGAAATATGGTGAAGCTTTCTTT. Its coded protein is CASSATGKYGEAFF.